Below are 11 T cell receptor beta chains sequenced from a single sample in a study of T-cell reconstitution after alpha-beta-depleted transplantation in children. For TCRbeta, the library was prepared with unique molecular identifiers. TCRdb itself ran the PCR reads through MiXCR, one entry per CDR3 protein. Of 440,000 or so distinct CDR3 sequences in the sample, about 40% were seen once. The sequenced sample was PBMCs, obtained before TCRalphabeta/CD19-depleted stem cell transplant. Receptor source: a girl aged 2-10 years with aplastic anemia, due to receive a stem cell transplant.

A few counts support this clonotype. The chain links TRBV5-1 to TRBJ2-2; the match to TRBD1 covers 8 bases. The V and J ends lost 1 base and 7 bases, in that order; junction bases with no gene match: 12. The CDR3 runs 17 residues. Looked up from germline, CDR1 is SGHRS and CDR2 is YFSETQ. The CDR3 protein is CASSLTGQGGGDGELFF. The CDR3 DNA sequence: TGCGCCAGCAGCTTGACCGGACAGGGAGGTGGGGACGGGGAGCTGTTTTTT.

The V and J genes are TRBV18 and TRBJ1-6, with a possible D match to TRBD1 (6 bases). CDR1 KGHSH and CDR2 LQKENI come from the germline V gene. The CDR3 totals 16 residues. V was cut by 0 bases and J by 5 bases, with 11 bases left in between. CDR3 amino acids: CASSPPSGANNSPLHF. CDR3 DNA sequence: TGTGCCAGCTCACCACCTTCAGGGGCAAATAATTCACCCCTCCACTTT.

The chain joins TRBV6-1 to TRBJ2-7; D possibly uses TRBD1 or TRBD2 (6 bases each). Deletions cut 7 bases from V and 3 bases from J, with 19 bases between. CDR1 and CDR2 from the germline V gene are MNHNS and SASEGT. The CDR3 sequence is 15 residues long. DNA for the CDR3: TGTGCCAGCATCACCAAGCGGAGGGGGGACTACGAGCAGTACTTC. It yields the protein CASITKRRGDYEQYF.

This chain connects TRBV7-8 to TRBJ2-3, with 7 bases matching TRBD1. V lost 4 bases, J lost 1 base, and 5 bases stayed unmatched. This CDR3 has 15 residues. Germline CDR1 and CDR2: SGHVS and FQNEAQ. CDR3 sequence reads: CASSSGGIGTDTQYF. DNA for the CDR3: TGTGCCAGCAGCTCAGGGGGAATAGGCACAGATACGCAGTATTTT.

The gene calls are TRBV5-1 and TRBJ2-5; a possible D gene is TRBD2 (5 bases). This CDR3 comprises 15 residues. V lost 5 bases and J 5 bases, leaving 19 bases between the germline ends. CDR1 is SGHRS, CDR2 YFSETQ, per germline. The CDR3 loop is CASRGANPTRETQYF. In DNA, the CDR3 is TGCGCCAGCAGGGGAGCAAACCCGACCAGGGAGACCCAGTACTTC.

The table lists this clonotype with a count of one. The V call is TRBV29-1, the J call TRBJ2-7; tentative D call: TRBD2 (5 bases). Germline CDR1 and CDR2: SQVTM and ANQGSEA. Between the trimmed V and J ends, which lost 6 bases and 0 bases, there was a span of 12 bases. The CDR3 sequence is 13 residues long. Here the CDR3 DNA reads TGCAGCGTCTTCAGCGGAACCTCCTACGAGCAGTACTTC. This encodes CSVFSGTSYEQYF.

The chain combines TRBV20-1 with TRBJ2-3; 10 bases map to TRBD2. The trim removed 5 bases at V and 3 bases at J, leaving 2 bases unmatched. The CDR3 consists of 13 residues. Germline values: CDR1 DFQATT, CDR2 SNEGSKA (reference sequence). CDR3 coding DNA: TGCAGTGCTGGGGGACTAGCGACAGATACGCAGTATTTT. It specifies CSAGGLATDTQYF.

V usage is TRBV24-1 and J usage is TRBJ1-2; D ambiguous. This CDR3 is built from 15 residues. Between the trimmed V and J ends, which lost 4 bases and 6 bases, there was a span of 17 bases. Germline CDR1 and CDR2: KGHDR and SFDVKD. CDR3 sequence: CATSDNTGPKHGYTF. The DNA for the CDR3 is TGTGCCACCAGTGACAACACCGGACCTAAACATGGCTACACCTTC.

The chain employs TRBV7-6 and TRBJ2-1; D might be TRBD2 (6 bases). There are 14 residues in the CDR3. The germline gives CDR1 SGHVS, CDR2 FNYEAQ. V dropped 1 base and J dropped 7 bases, with 11 bases sitting between them. The DNA of the CDR3 is TGTGCCAGCAGCTTAGTTGGGGGGAGGAATGAGCAGTTCTTC. Translation: CASSLVGGRNEQFF. The entire variable domain, with the rest obtained from reference TRBV7-6 and TRBJ2-1, is as follows: GAGVSQSPRYKVTKRGQDVALRCDPISGHVSLYWYRQALGQGPEFLTYFNYEAQQDKSGLPNDRFSAERPEGSISTLTIQRTEQRDSAMYRCASSLVGGRNEQFFGPGTRLTVL.

This clonotype has just a few counts. This chain connects TRBV5-5 to TRBJ1-1; unclear D gene. From germline, CDR1 is SGHKS and CDR2 YYEKEE (reference sequence). V shed 2 bases and J shed 4 bases, with 9 bases lying between them. CDR3 size: 13 residues. This CDR3 is CASSLGFGTEAFF. In nucleotides, the CDR3 is TGTGCCAGCAGCTTAGGGTTCGGCACTGAAGCTTTCTTT.

The V call is TRBV3-1, the J call TRBJ2-5; no firm D call. The CDR3 length is 16 residues. Germline V gene data show CDR1 as LGHDT and CDR2 as YNNKEL (reference sequence). The V gene lost 4 bases and the J gene lost 3 bases, with 18 bases spanning the gap. The CDR3 spells CASSPEISSREETQYF. The CDR3 DNA reads TGTGCCAGCAGCCCAGAAATATCGTCTAGGGAAGAGACCCAGTACTTC.